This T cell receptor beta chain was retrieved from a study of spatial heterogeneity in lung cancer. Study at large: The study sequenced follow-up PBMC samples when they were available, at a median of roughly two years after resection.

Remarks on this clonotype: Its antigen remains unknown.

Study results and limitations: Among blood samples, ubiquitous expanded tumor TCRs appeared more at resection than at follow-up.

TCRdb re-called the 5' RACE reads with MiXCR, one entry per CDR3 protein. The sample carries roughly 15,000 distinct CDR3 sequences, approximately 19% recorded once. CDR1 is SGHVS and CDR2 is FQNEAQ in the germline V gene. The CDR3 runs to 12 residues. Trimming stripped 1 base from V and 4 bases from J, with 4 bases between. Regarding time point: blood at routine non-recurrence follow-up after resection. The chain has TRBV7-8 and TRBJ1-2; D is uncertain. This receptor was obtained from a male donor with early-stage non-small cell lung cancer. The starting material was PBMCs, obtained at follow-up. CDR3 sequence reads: CASSLGGYGYTF. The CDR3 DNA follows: TGTGCCAGCAGCTTAGGTGGCTATGGCTACACCTTC.